At least ten counts were recorded for the clone carrying this TCR beta chain. Its antigen is as yet unknown. This entry comes from a study of spatial heterogeneity in lung cancer. Across the study: Beta-chain sequences consistently outnumbered alpha-chain sequences in detection.

TCRdb used MiXCR to reprocess the 5' RACE reads, holding one entry per CDR3 protein. The sample records roughly 10,000 distinct CDR3 sequences, 7.9% being singletons. Study observations and caveats: Counts that tracked tumor mutation counts were those of expanded intratumoral alpha and beta TCRs. Coverage of tumor T cells, by estimate, reached around 7.5% for alpha chains and about 12% for beta chains.

As for time point: sample taken at primary tumor resection. The donor population consisted of over 55 patients with untreated, early-stage non-small cell lung cancer. Tumor, nontumor lung or frozen PBMC supplied whole RNA that was sequenced unsorted. The ends lost 4 bases at V and 0 bases at J; junction bases unmatched: 2. Germline V CDR1 and CDR2: SGHAT, FQNNGV. The CDR3 sequence is 15 residues long. The input for sequencing was lung tumor tissue, taken at surgery. This chain connects TRBV11-2 to TRBJ2-3; 9 nucleotides align to TRBD1. The sequence derives from a female donor with early-stage non-small cell lung cancer. CDR3: CASSSGTGSTDTQYF. CDR3 DNA sequence: TGTGCCAGCAGCTCCGGGACAGGGAGCACAGATACGCAGTATTTT.